This T cell receptor beta chain was identified in a study of human T cells and chemical hapten exposure. Study outcomes and limitations: TCRs at a frequency above 1 in 1000 stayed unchanged with DPC sensitization.

Germline CDR1 reads MNHEY; CDR2 reads SVGEGT. The V and J ends lost 2 bases and 4 bases respectively, with 9 bases between them. The CDR3 totals 13 residues. Noted time point: pre-sensitization, week 0. Specified treatment: therapeutic diphenylcyclopropenone sensitization with weekly scalp DPC. The study used a library that attached unique molecular identifiers to individual cDNA molecules. TCRdb ran MiXCR on the RACE reads and lists one entry per CDR3 protein. The profile covers more than 300,000 distinct CDR3 sequences, with roughly 4.6% appearing a single time and roughly 2.6% taken by the ten largest. This clonotype was picked up many times. As yet, its antigen is unknown.

This material consisted of whole blood, taken in connection with sensitization to the hapten diphenylcyclopropenone (DPC). The sequence was obtained from a woman aged 45-65 years with alopecia areata. Some clones in this sample may be carry-over from other donors' samples. V is TRBV6-2 or TRBV6-3 and J is TRBJ2-7; TRBD2 might be the D (5 bases). In nucleotides, the CDR3 is TGTGCCAGCAGTTACGAGGGAAAGTACGAGCAGTACTTC. It is translated as CASSYEGKYEQYF.